This T cell receptor beta chain is drawn from a study of shared clonotypes between healthy human individuals. The assay was carried out at the deep level. Libraries were prepared by immunoSEQ multiplex PCR; TCRdb keeps only in-frame clonotypes and omits some of them. This table has over a million clones, around 74% appearing once. Researchers partitioned CD4+ cells into CD45RA+ naive and CD45RA-negative memory subsets. The sequence was obtained from a man younger than 35 in good health. Sequenced sample: memory CD4+ T cells sorted from blood. Indicated subset: CD45RA-negative fraction.

The chain's CDR3 is CASSSPGQAYEQYF. In nucleotides, the CDR3 is TGTGCCAGCAGCTCCCCGGGACAGGCCTACGAGCAGTACTTC. This chain links TRBV7-2 with TRBJ2-7, with TRBD1 identical over 8 bases. V gave up 4 bases and J gave up 2 bases; unmatched junction bases: 4. Germline V CDR1 and CDR2: SGHTA, FQGNSA. CDR3 length: 14 amino acids.